A single sample gave rise to the 22 T cell receptor beta chains below, sequenced in a study of OX40 agonist ivuxolimab in advanced cancers. The repertoire was sequenced with immunoSEQ multiplex PCR; TCRdb's copy has only in-frame clones and lacks some. The repertoire holds more than 50,000 clones, with more than 65% as singletons. Specimen: CD4+ or CD8+ T cells sorted from blood, collected in a trial of the OX40 agonist ivuxolimab. All receptors derive from an adult with an advanced solid tumor such as melanoma, head and neck, liver or kidney cancer.

The V call is TRBV7-2, the J call TRBJ1-4; D is ambiguous. Germline V gene sequence: CDR1 SGHTA, CDR2 FQGNSA. The CDR3 length is 12 residues. Trimming stripped 5 bases from V and 8 bases from J, with 9 bases between. The CDR3 DNA is TGTGCCAGCAGCCCCTACGGGGAAAAACTGTTTTTT. It codes for CASSPYGEKLFF.

In its sample, this clone was seen once. The gene calls are TRBV5-1 and TRBJ2-5; D perhaps matches TRBD2 (6 bases). Between the trimmed V and J ends, which lost 4 bases and 1 base, there was a span of 11 bases. Per the germline V gene, CDR1 is SGHRS and CDR2 is YFSETQ. The CDR3 contains 14 residues. Here the CDR3 reads CASSRDGGQETQYF. The DNA for the CDR3 is TGCGCCAGCAGCCGGGACGGGGGCCAAGAGACCCAGTACTTC.

In nucleotides, the CDR3 is TGTGCCAGTAGTATATCCGGCGGGTCCGGGGAGCTGTTTTTT. Encoded protein: CASSISGGSGELFF. V usage is TRBV19 and J usage is TRBJ2-2, with a weak D call TRBD2 (5 bases). Germline loops: CDR1 LNHDA, CDR2 SQIVND (reference sequence). Trimming took off 2 bases at V and 6 bases at J, with 10 bases between the two ends. The CDR3 is 14 residues long.

This rearrangement joins TRBV9 to TRBJ1-6, with D tentatively TRBD1 (6 bases). CDR1 and CDR2 from the germline V gene are SGDLS and YYNGEE. CDR3 length: 15 residues. V lost 1 base to trimming and J lost 8 bases, with 13 bases between them. This CDR3 is CASSVNQGSDSPLHF. The DNA of the CDR3 is TGTGCCAGCAGCGTAAATCAGGGGTCGGATTCACCCCTCCACTTT.

This clone was seen a few times. The chain recombines TRBV19 with TRBJ2-2; possible D gene TRBD1, 5 bases. Trimming left V 5 bases short and J 1 base short, with 11 bases between. Germline CDR1 is LNHDA and CDR2 is SQIVND (reference sequence). This CDR3 is built from 15 residues. The CDR3 loop is CASSRGAMNTGELFF. In DNA, the CDR3 is TGTGCCAGTAGTCGTGGGGCAATGAACACCGGGGAGCTGTTTTTT.

CDR3 sequence: CASSPGTGRGEKLFF. The CDR3 DNA reads TGTGCCAGCTCACCAGGGACAGGGCGAGGTGAAAAACTGTTTTTT. The rearrangement links TRBV18 to TRBJ1-4, with 9 positions matching TRBD1. The CDR3 covers 15 residues. V was clipped by 2 bases and J by 7 bases; unmatched bases: 5. The V gene's germline CDR1 is KGHSH and CDR2 LQKENI.

The chain couples TRBV7-6 to TRBJ2-3; D is unclear. There are 14 residues in the CDR3. With 1 base removed from V and 0 bases from J, the gap between germline ends came to 5 bases. Germline CDR1 SGHVS, CDR2 FNYEAQ. The CDR3, as DNA: TGTGCCAGCAGCTTAGGGCCTAGCACAGATACGCAGTATTTT. It encodes CASSLGPSTDTQYF.

The chain couples TRBV9 to TRBJ1-6; no clear D. Trimming shortened V by 4 bases and J by 9 bases, and 17 bases separated the two germline ends. The length of the CDR3 is 15 residues. Germline lookup yields CDR1 SGDLS and CDR2 YYNGEE. In DNA, the CDR3 is TGTGCCAGCAGCACCGGTGACACCTCCCCTTCACCCCTCCACTTT. This codes for CASSTGDTSPSPLHF.

The CDR3 DNA sequence: TGTGCCAGCAGTCCCCCGGACTTTACCTACGAGCAGTACTTC. Its protein is CASSPPDFTYEQYF. J is TRBJ2-7 and V is TRBV28, with D possibly being TRBD2 (5 bases). Trimming removed 5 bases at V and 2 bases at J, with 13 bases between. In germline, CDR1 is MDHEN, CDR2 SYDVKM. The CDR3 consists of 14 residues.

This chain connects TRBV7-2 to TRBJ1-1; a possible D gene is TRBD1 (6 bases). Trimming took off 5 bases at V and 5 bases at J, with 9 bases between the two ends. The germline V gene encodes CDR1 SGHTA and CDR2 FQGNSA. The CDR3 is made up of 12 amino acids. CDR3: CASSQGGTEAFF. CDR3 in DNA: TGTGCCAGCAGCCAAGGGGGGACTGAAGCTTTCTTT. Looking up the rest from reference TRBV7-2 and TRBJ1-1 gives the full variable domain: GAGVSQSPSNKVTEKGKDVELRCDPISGHTALYWYRQSLGQGLEFLIYFQGNSAPDKSGLPSDRFSAERTGGSVSTLTIQRTQQEDSAVYLCASSQGGTEAFFGQGTRLTVV.

The rearrangement links TRBV6-5 to TRBJ1-6; a weak D match, TRBD1 (5 bases). CDR3 size: 15 residues. CDR1 and CDR2 (germline): MNHEY, SVGAGI. The germline V and J ends were trimmed by 6 bases and 9 bases, with 18 bases remaining between them. The CDR3 is CASRGSQTVSSPLHF. The CDR3 DNA follows: TGTGCCAGCAGAGGCTCCCAGACAGTATCTTCACCCCTCCACTTT.

V usage is TRBV27 and J usage is TRBJ1-3; D may be TRBD1 (5 bases). The V end was cut by 6 bases, the J end by 3 bases, with 9 bases between. The germline V gene has CDR1 MNHEY and CDR2 SMNVEV (reference sequence). The CDR3 has 13 residues. This chain's CDR3 is CASSKGVGNTIYF. The DNA of the CDR3 is TGTGCCAGCAGCAAAGGGGTTGGAAACACCATATATTTT.

This clone was detected only a few times. One end of the junction is discordant with germline, which a read error may explain. The rearrangement joins TRBV5-4 to TRBJ1-1; the D gene is possibly TRBD1 (5 bases). Germline CDR1 and CDR2: SGHNT and YYREEE (reference sequence). CDR3 length: 13 residues. In DNA form, the CDR3 reads TGTGCCAGCAGCCGTGCAGGGATGAGACAGAGGATCTTT. This translates into CASSRAGMRQRIF.

The chain couples TRBV9 to TRBJ1-2; D ambiguous. CDR1 SGDLS and CDR2 YYNGEE come from the germline V gene. Trimming stripped 0 bases from V and 8 bases from J, with 11 bases between. CDR3 length equals 13 residues. The CDR3 is CASSVGGRSGYTF. CDR3 coding DNA: TGTGCCAGCAGCGTAGGTGGTCGTTCCGGCTACACCTTC.

The chain combines TRBV6-5 with TRBJ2-3; no clear D gene. Germline V gene sequence: CDR1 MNHEY, CDR2 SVGAGI. This CDR3 comprises 14 residues. The V end was cut by 5 bases, the J end by 7 bases, with 16 bases between. CDR3 protein: CASSPLTAVHTQYF. Written as DNA, the CDR3 is TGTGCCAGCAGTCCGCTCACCGCGGTGCATACGCAGTATTTT.

The CDR3, as DNA: TGTGCCAGCAGAGACATGACAGGGTCGGGCACTGAAGCTTTCTTT. Amino acids: CASRDMTGSGTEAFF. The V gene is TRBV28, the J gene TRBJ1-1; TRBD1 matches at 7 bases. CDR1 MDHEN and CDR2 SYDVKM come from the germline V gene. The CDR3 has 15 amino acids. Trimming removed 6 bases from V and 4 bases from J; junction bases left unmatched: 11.

This chain connects TRBV25-1 to TRBJ2-6; D is unclear. CDR1 MGHDK and CDR2 SYGVNS come from the germline V gene. V was cut by 9 bases and J by 1 base, with 7 bases left in between. The CDR3 has 13 amino acids. The CDR3 region is CASTFSGANVLTF. Written as DNA, the CDR3 is TGTGCCAGTACCTTTTCTGGGGCCAACGTCCTGACTTTC.

J is TRBJ1-6 and V is TRBV7-2; no firm D call. Germline-derived CDR1 and CDR2 are SGHTA and FQGNSA. The CDR3 is made up of 15 amino acids. Trimming removed 5 bases at V and 5 bases at J, with 13 bases between. The CDR3 bases are TGTGCCAGCAGCCCCCGTGCATCTCATAATTCACCCCTCCACTTT. Translation: CASSPRASHNSPLHF.

In DNA form, the CDR3 reads TGTGCCAGCAGCTTAAGAGGGACGGGGCCAGATACGCAGTATTTT. Protein product: CASSLRGTGPDTQYF. This sequence joins TRBV7-3 and TRBJ2-3, with D tentatively TRBD1 or TRBD2 (5 bases each). Germline CDR1 SGHTA, CDR2 FQGTGA. Trimming took 1 base from V and 4 from J, leaving 12 bases between them. The CDR3 extends over 15 amino acids. The entire variable domain, with the rest obtained from reference TRBV7-3 and TRBJ2-3, is as follows: GAGVSQTPSNKVTEKGKYVELRCDPISGHTALYWYRQSLGQGPEFLIYFQGTGAADDSGLPNDRFFAVRPEGSVSTLKIQRTERGDSAVYLCASSLRGTGPDTQYFGPGTRLTVL.

On this clone: This may come from a read error, since a much larger clone is one base off. The sample contains more than one DNA sequence encoding this CDR3. V is TRBV29-1 and J is TRBJ2-1, with TRBD2 matching 12 bases. CDR1 SQVTM and CDR2 ANQGSEA come from the germline V gene. The CDR3 extends over 14 amino acids. Trimming removed 7 bases from V and 2 bases from J; junction bases left unmatched: 3. The CDR3 nucleotides are TGCAGCGGTGGACTAGCGGGGCCCTACAATGAGCAGTTCTTC. Amino acid sequence: CSGGLAGPYNEQFF.

This chain uses TRBV27 with TRBJ2-1; 9 nucleotides agree with TRBD2. CDR1 is MNHEY and CDR2 is SMNVEV in the germline V gene (reference sequence). The V gene end was trimmed by 10 bases and the J gene end by 7 bases; junction bases not matched to a gene: 20. The CDR3 length is 17 residues. The CDR3 spells CATAGYVSRGGRNEQFF. CDR3 in DNA: TGTGCCACCGCCGGCTATGTGTCGCGGGGGGGCCGGAATGAGCAGTTCTTC.

This chain uses TRBV5-4 with TRBJ2-7; 8 bases line up with TRBD1. This CDR3 comprises 15 residues. V trimming: 4 bases; J trimming: 3 bases; junction bases outside the gene matches: 9. The germline gives CDR1 SGHNT, CDR2 YYREEE (reference sequence). CDR3 in amino acids: CASSSKQGGGYEQYF. In nucleotides, the CDR3 is TGTGCCAGCAGCAGTAAACAGGGGGGCGGCTACGAGCAGTACTTC.